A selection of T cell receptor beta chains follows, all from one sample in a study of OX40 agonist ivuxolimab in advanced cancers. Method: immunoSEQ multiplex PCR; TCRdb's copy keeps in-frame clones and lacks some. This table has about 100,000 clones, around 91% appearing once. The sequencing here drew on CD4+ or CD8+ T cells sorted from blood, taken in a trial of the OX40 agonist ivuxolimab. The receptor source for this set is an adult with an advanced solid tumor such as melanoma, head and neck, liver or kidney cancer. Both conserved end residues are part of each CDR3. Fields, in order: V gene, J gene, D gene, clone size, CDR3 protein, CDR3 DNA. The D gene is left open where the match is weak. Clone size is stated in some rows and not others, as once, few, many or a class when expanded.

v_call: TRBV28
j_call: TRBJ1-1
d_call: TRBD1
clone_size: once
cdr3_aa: CASSWTGTNTEAFF
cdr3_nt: TGTGCCAGCAGTTGGACAGGGACGAACACTGAAGCTTTCTTT

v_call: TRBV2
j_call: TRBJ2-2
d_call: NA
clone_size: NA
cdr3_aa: CASSETGPIGELFF
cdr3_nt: TGTGCCAGCAGTGAGACAGGACCGATCGGGGAGCTGTTTTTT

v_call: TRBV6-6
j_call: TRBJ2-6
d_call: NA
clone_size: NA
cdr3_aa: CASSRPASGANVLTF
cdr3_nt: TGTGCCAGCAGTCGGCCGGCCTCTGGGGCCAACGTCCTGACTTTC

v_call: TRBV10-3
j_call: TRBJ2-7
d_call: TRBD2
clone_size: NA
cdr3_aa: CAISESRPGTSIHEQYF
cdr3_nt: TGTGCCATCAGTGAGTCGCGTCCTGGGACTAGCATCCACGAGCAGTACTTC

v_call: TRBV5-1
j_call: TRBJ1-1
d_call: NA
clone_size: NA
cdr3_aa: CASSLAPPWNTEAFF
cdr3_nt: TGCGCCAGCAGCTTGGCCCCTCCATGGAACACTGAAGCTTTCTTT

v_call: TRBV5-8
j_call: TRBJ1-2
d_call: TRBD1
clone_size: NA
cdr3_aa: CASSLPPPGGVGYTF
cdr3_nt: TGTGCCAGCAGCTTGCCCCCTCCAGGGGGCGTTGGCTACACCTTC

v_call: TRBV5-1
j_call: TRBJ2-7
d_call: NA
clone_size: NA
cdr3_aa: CASSFGGTYEQYF
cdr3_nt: TGCGCCAGCAGCTTTGGAGGCACCTACGAGCAGTACTTC

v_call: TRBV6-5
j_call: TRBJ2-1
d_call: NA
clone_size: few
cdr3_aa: CASSYQKPPSYNEQFF
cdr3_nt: TGTGCCAGCAGTTACCAAAAGCCCCCCTCCTACAATGAGCAGTTCTTC

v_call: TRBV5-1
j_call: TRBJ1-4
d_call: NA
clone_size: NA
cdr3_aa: CASSTTGTNEKLFF
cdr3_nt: TGCGCCAGCAGCACCACAGGAACTAATGAAAAACTGTTTTTT

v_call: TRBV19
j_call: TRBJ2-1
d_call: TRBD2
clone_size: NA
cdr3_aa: CASRGLAAYNEQFF
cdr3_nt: TGTGCCAGTAGGGGGCTAGCGGCCTACAATGAGCAGTTCTTC

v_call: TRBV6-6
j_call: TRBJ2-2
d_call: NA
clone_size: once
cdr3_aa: CASSPLGANTGELFF
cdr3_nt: TGTGCCAGCAGTCCCCTGGGGGCGAACACCGGGGAGCTGTTTTTT

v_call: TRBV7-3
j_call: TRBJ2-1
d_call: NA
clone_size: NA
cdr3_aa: CASSLSRGSYNEQFF
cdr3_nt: TGTGCCAGCAGCCTATCTAGAGGGTCCTACAATGAGCAGTTCTTC

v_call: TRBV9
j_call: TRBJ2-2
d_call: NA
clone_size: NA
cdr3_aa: CASAPYTGELFF
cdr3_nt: TGTGCCAGTGCGCCTTACACCGGGGAGCTGTTTTTT

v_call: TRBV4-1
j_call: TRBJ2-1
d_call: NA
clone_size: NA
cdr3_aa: CASSKEIRGNEQFF
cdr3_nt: TGCGCCAGCAGCAAAGAGATACGGGGGAATGAGCAGTTCTTC

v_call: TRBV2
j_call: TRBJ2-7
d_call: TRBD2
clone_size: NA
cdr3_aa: CASLAAYEQYF
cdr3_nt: TGTGCCAGTCTAGCGGCCTACGAGCAGTACTTC

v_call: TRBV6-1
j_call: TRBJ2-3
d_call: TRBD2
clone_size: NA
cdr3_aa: CASSGGTSGRAGADTQYF
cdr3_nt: TGTGCCAGCAGTGGGGGGACTAGCGGGAGGGCAGGGGCAGATACGCAGTATTTT

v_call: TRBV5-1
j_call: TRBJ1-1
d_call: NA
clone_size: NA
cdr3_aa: CASSLLRVGLTEAFF
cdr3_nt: TGCGCCAGCAGCTTGCTTAGGGTAGGGCTCACTGAAGCTTTCTTT

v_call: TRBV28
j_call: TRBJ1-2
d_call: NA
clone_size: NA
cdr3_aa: CASSLLGEGYTF
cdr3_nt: TGTGCCAGCAGTTTGTTAGGGGAGGGCTACACCTTC

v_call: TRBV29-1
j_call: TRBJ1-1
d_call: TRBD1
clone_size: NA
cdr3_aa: CSVDRTGNTEAFF
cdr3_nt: TGCAGCGTAGATAGGACAGGGAACACTGAAGCTTTCTTT

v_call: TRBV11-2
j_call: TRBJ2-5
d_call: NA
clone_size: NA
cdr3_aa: CASSPLGGGRRETQYF
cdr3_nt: TGTGCCAGCAGCCCACTGGGGGGAGGAAGGCGAGAGACCCAGTACTTC

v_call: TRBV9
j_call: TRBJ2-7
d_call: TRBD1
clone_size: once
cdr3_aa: CASSVEQGETYEQYF
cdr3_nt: TGTGCCAGCAGCGTAGAACAGGGGGAGACCTACGAGCAGTACTTC

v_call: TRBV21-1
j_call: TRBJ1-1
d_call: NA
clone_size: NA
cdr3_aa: CASSKPGAWAGNTEAFF
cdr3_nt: TGTGCCAGCAGCAAACCCGGCGCGTGGGCAGGGAACACTGAAGCTTTCTTT

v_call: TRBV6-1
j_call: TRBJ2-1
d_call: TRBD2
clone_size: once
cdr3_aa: CASSELPGLTTSYNEQFF
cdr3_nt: TGTGCCAGCAGTGAACTACCGGGACTAACCACGTCCTACAATGAGCAGTTCTTC

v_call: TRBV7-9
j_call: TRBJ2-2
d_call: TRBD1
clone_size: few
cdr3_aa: CASSTGTGAGELFF
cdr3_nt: TGTGCCAGCAGCACGGGGACAGGGGCCGGGGAGCTGTTTTTT

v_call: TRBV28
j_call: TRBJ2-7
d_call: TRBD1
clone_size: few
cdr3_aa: CASSFGTGTYEQYF
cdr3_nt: TGTGCCAGCAGTTTCGGGACAGGGACCTACGAGCAGTACTTC

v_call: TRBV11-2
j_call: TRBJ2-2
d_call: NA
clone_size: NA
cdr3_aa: CASSPDRVRELFF
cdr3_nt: TGTGCCAGCAGCCCGGACAGAGTGAGGGAGCTGTTTTTT

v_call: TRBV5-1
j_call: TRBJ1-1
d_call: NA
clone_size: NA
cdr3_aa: CASSFTENTEAFF
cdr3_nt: TGCGCCAGCAGCTTCACGGAGAACACTGAAGCTTTCTTT

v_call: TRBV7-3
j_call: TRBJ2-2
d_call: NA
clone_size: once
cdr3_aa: CASSLALSGELFF
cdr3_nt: TGTGCCAGCAGCTTAGCCTTGAGCGGGGAGCTGTTTTTT

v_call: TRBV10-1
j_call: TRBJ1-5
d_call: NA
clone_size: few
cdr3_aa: CASSPGVNQPQHF
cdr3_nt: TGCGCCAGCAGTCCAGGAGTAAATCAGCCCCAGCATTTT

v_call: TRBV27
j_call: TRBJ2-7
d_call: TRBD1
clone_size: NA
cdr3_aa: CASSNRGRAYEQYF
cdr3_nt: TGTGCCAGCAGCAACAGGGGGCGAGCTTACGAGCAGTACTTC

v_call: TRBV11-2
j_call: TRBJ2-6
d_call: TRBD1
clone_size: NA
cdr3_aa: CASSRQGAFPSGANVLTF
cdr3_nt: TGTGCCAGCAGCCGACAGGGGGCCTTCCCCTCTGGGGCCAACGTCCTGACTTTC

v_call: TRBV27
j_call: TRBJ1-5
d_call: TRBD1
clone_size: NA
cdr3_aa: CASSFRGTGLSHQPQHF
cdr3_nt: TGTGCCAGCAGTTTCCGCGGGACAGGGCTTTCCCATCAGCCCCAGCATTTT

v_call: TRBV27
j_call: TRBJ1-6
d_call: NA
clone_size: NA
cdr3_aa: CASSLLPTGNSPLHF
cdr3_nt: TGTGCCAGCAGTTTACTCCCTACAGGAAATTCACCCCTCCACTTT

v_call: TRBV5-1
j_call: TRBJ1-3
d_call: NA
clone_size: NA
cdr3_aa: CASSLAGGTGNTIYF
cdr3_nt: TGCGCCAGCAGCTTGGCCGGGGGTACTGGAAACACCATATATTTT

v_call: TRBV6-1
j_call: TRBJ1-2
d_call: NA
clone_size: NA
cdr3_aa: CASSDRVSGYTF
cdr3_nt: TGTGCCAGCAGTGACAGAGTAAGTGGCTACACCTTC

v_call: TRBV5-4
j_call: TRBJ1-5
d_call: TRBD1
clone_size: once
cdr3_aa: CASSPGQGGQPQHF
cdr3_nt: TGTGCCAGCAGCCCGGGACAGGGGGGACAGCCCCAGCATTTT

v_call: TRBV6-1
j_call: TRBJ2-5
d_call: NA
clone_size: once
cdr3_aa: CASSEGVHFTETQYF
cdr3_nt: TGTGCCAGCAGTGAAGGGGTCCATTTCACAGAGACCCAGTACTTC

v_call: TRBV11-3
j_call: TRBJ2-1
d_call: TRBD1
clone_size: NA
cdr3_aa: CASSLRGGPYNEQFF
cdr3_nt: TGTGCCAGCTCCCTCCGAGGGGGCCCCTACAATGAGCAGTTCTTC

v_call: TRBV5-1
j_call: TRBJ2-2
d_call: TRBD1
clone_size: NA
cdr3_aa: CASSLLGQGYGGELFF
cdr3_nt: TGCGCCAGCAGCTTGCTTGGACAGGGATACGGCGGGGAGCTGTTTTTT

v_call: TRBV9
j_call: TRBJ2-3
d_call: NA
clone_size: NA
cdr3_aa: CASSGNRVGEATDTQYF
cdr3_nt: TGTGCCAGCAGCGGAAACAGGGTGGGGGAGGCCACAGATACGCAGTATTTT

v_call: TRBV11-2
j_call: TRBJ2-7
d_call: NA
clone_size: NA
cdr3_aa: CASSPLDEQYF
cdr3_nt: TGTGCCAGCAGCCCGCTGGACGAGCAGTACTTC

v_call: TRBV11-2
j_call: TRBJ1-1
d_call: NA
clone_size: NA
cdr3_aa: CASSLQGGTEAFF
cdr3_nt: TGTGCCAGCAGCCTCCAGGGAGGCACTGAAGCTTTCTTT

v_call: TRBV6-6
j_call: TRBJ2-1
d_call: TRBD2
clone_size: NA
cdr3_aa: CASSHAGLAGNEQFF
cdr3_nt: TGTGCCAGCAGTCACGCAGGACTAGCGGGCAATGAGCAGTTCTTC

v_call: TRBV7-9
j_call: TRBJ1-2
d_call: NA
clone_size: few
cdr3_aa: CASSLVVGNGYTF
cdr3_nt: TGTGCCAGCAGCTTAGTAGTGGGGAATGGCTACACCTTC

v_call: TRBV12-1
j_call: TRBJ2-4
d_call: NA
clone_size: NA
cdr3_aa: CASSFSWDKNIQYF
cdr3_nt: TGTGCCAGCAGCTTTTCGTGGGACAAAAACATTCAGTACTTC

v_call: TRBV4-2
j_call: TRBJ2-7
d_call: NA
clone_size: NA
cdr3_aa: CASSQVGSYEQYF
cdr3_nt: TGTGCCAGCAGCCAAGTTGGCTCCTACGAGCAGTACTTC

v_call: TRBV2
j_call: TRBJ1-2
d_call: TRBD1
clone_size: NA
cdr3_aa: CARKTGGGYTF
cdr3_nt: TGTGCCAGGAAGACAGGGGGTGGCTACACCTTC

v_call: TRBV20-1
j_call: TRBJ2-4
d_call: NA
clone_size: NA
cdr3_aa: CSAGGENIQYF
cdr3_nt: TGCAGTGCGGGTGGGGAAAACATTCAGTACTTC